This T cell receptor beta chain emerged from a study of Ad26.COV2.S vaccination and SARS-CoV-2 variants. As for the study in general: Recipients of Ad26.COV2.S got it intramuscularly, once or twice 56 days apart.

Germline values: CDR1 SGHTA, CDR2 FQGTGA. This CDR3 is built from 14 residues. Between the trimmed V and J ends, which lost 1 base and 13 bases, there was a span of 17 bases. Measured with immunoSEQ multiplex PCR; TCRdb has only the in-frame clones, and not every one. The table includes some 500,000 clones, 75% to 90% detected once. Treatment defined: 19 received Ad26.COV2.S at low or high dose, single or two shots; roughly five received placebo; per-sample allocation not given. Repertoires come from day 63 after the first vaccine or placebo injection. It was Wuhan-strain SARS-CoV-2 spike that the Ad26 vaccine vector expressed.

The origin of this receptor is a person between 18 and 59 years old who received the Ad26.COV2.S COVID-19 vaccine or a placebo. V and J are TRBV7-3 and TRBJ2-1; D not certain. This specimen was peripheral blood, taken in a trial of Ad26.COV2.S vaccine versus placebo. Written as DNA, the CDR3 is TGTGCCAGCAGCTTAAGCCCCCCTACAGCGCCACAGTTCTTC. Protein: CASSLSPPTAPQFF.